The 24 T cell receptor beta chains given below trace back to one sample, sequenced in a study of response to subunit inactivated influenza vaccine. One entry per CDR3 protein, called by TCRdb with MiXCR from the RT-PCR reads. The table records hundreds of thousands of distinct CDR3 sequences, 7.5% to 8.5% of them present only once. This sample comprised PBMCs from blood, obtained roughly 24 months after vaccination. Every receptor here comes from a man between 50 and 70 years old who received an inactivated influenza vaccine.

V usage is TRBV7-9 and J usage is TRBJ2-6; 10 bases map to TRBD1. CDR1 and CDR2 from the germline V gene are SEHNR and FQNEAQ (reference sequence). Germline trimming cut 6 bases from V and 4 bases from J; bases unmatched to any gene: 9. The CDR3 has 17 residues. For the CDR3, the DNA is TGTGCCAGCAGAACCGGGACAGGGGTGTCCGGGGCCAACGTCCTGACTTTC. Translated: CASRTGTGVSGANVLTF.

The sample holds one count of this clonotype. This chain links TRBV7-3 with TRBJ2-3; D unresolved. The germline CDR1 and CDR2 sequences are SGHTA and FQGTGA. Deletions cut 5 bases from V and 1 base from J, with 19 bases between. This CDR3 has 17 amino acids. CDR3 coding DNA: TGTGCCAGCAGCCCCATTGAAGGCAACCACCGCACAGATACGCAGTATTTT. This codes for CASSPIEGNHRTDTQYF.

The sample holds many counts of this clonotype. The rearrangement links TRBV12-3 or TRBV12-4 to TRBJ2-2; the D call may be TRBD1 or TRBD2 (5 bases each). This CDR3 spans 14 amino acids. V shed 5 bases and J shed 4 bases, with 11 bases lying between them. The DNA of the CDR3 is TGTGCCAGCAGTCATACTGGGGGCACCGGGGAGCTGTTTTTT. This gives the protein CASSHTGGTGELFF.

This clonotype was observed a few times. The chain joins TRBV4-1 to TRBJ2-7; possible D gene TRBD1, 6 bases. The CDR3 is made up of 17 amino acids. With 0 bases removed from V and 3 bases from J, the gap between germline ends came to 18 bases. The germline V gene has CDR1 MGHRA and CDR2 YSYEKL. CDR3 region: CASSQDRLRTADYEQYF. CDR3 DNA: TGCGCCAGCAGCCAAGATCGTCTTCGGACAGCCGACTACGAGCAGTACTTC.

The table lists this clonotype with a few counts. This rearrangement joins TRBV20-1 to TRBJ2-3, with 10 positions matching TRBD2. Germline CDR1 DFQATT, CDR2 SNEGSKA (reference sequence). The CDR3 contains 14 residues. Trimming cost V 6 bases and J 1 base; bases outside gene matches: 4. Written as DNA, the CDR3 is TGCAGTGCGCCGAGCGGGAGGGGCACAGATACGCAGTATTTT. Translated, it gives CSAPSGRGTDTQYF.

The chain uses TRBV12-3 or TRBV12-4 and TRBJ1-2; D is ambiguous. V shed 3 bases and J shed 4 bases, with 12 bases lying between them. The CDR3 runs to 14 residues. The CDR3, as DNA: TGTGCCAGCAGTTTGTGGGGTGGCGGCTATGGCTACACCTTC. Amino acid sequence: CASSLWGGGYGYTF.

The CDR3 is CASSSGGGGELFF. CDR3 DNA: TGTGCCAGCAGTAGCGGGGGCGGCGGGGAGCTGTTTTTT. The chain couples TRBV28 to TRBJ2-2; 8 bases line up with TRBD2. Trimming at V came to 5 bases and at J to 7 bases, leaving 3 bases not matched to a gene. Germline loops: CDR1 MDHEN, CDR2 SYDVKM. The length of the CDR3 is 13 residues.

The chain's CDR3 is CASSLFPLRDEQYF. DNA for the CDR3: TGTGCCAGCAGTTTATTTCCCCTTCGCGACGAGCAGTACTTC. The J gene is TRBJ2-7, the V gene TRBV28, with D unclear. Trimming pared 1 base from V and 5 bases from J, leaving 12 bases between. This CDR3 has 14 residues. Germline V gene lookup returns CDR1 MDHEN and CDR2 SYDVKM.

This clonotype was seen at least ten times. This sequence joins TRBV27 and TRBJ2-1, with a tentative D call TRBD2 (5 bases). The germline CDR1 and CDR2 sequences are MNHEY and SMNVEV (reference sequence). V lost 5 bases to trimming and J lost 9 bases, with 14 bases between them. The CDR3 is 13 residues long. The CDR3 DNA is TGTGCCAGCAGTCGATCGAGTCGGGGTGAGCAGTTCTTC. Translation: CASSRSSRGEQFF.

This clonotype was counted a few times. V gene TRBV6-1 combines with J gene TRBJ2-3; D gene uncertain. V lost 4 bases, J lost 4 bases, and 9 bases lay in between. There are 13 residues in the CDR3. Germline V gene lookup returns CDR1 MNHNS and CDR2 SASEGT. CDR3 DNA sequence: TGTGCCAGCAGTGGTGGGAACCCAGATACGCAGTATTTT. The encoded protein is CASSGGNPDTQYF.

This clonotype showed up just a few times. The chain links TRBV6-1 to TRBJ2-3, with D perhaps given as TRBD1 or TRBD2 (5 bases each). This CDR3 is built from 15 residues. The V end was cut by 6 bases, the J end by 4 bases, with 17 bases between. Germline V lookup: CDR1 MNHNS, CDR2 SASEGT. Written as DNA, the CDR3 is TGTGCCAGCAGAGACCGGGACGAAGGGGCAGATACGCAGTATTTT. Translation: CASRDRDEGADTQYF.

This clonotype was observed many times. This rearrangement joins TRBV4-3 to TRBJ1-2, with 9 bases matching TRBD1. V gave up 4 bases and J gave up 4 bases; unmatched junction bases: 7. Germline V gene data show CDR1 as LGHNA and CDR2 as YSLEER. This CDR3 has 15 residues. The CDR3 here is CASSRGQGGSYGYTF. The DNA of the CDR3 is TGCGCCAGCAGCCGGGGACAGGGAGGAAGCTATGGCTACACCTTC.

This clonotype occurred a few times. The chain has TRBV23-1 and TRBJ1-5; TRBD1 agrees at 7 bases. TRBV23-1 is sorted into the ORF group, with uncertain function. Trimming removed 6 bases from V and 0 bases from J; junction bases left unmatched: 8. The CDR3 has 16 residues. In DNA form, the CDR3 reads TGCGCCAGCAGACCGACAGGGTGGGTTAGCAATCAGCCCCAGCATTTT. Translated, it gives CASRPTGWVSNQPQHF.

The genes are TRBV28 and TRBJ2-7; TRBD1 might be the D (7 bases). Germline-derived CDR1 and CDR2 are MDHEN and SYDVKM. Trimming shortened V by 6 bases and J by 2 bases, and 17 bases separated the two germline ends. This CDR3 is built from 15 residues. CDR3 bases: TGTGCCAGCAGCCTCTCAGGGGGAGGTACCTACGAGCAGTACTTC. It translates to CASSLSGGGTYEQYF.

This clonotype was counted many times. This chain links TRBV7-2 with TRBJ1-1; D is uncertain. V was pared by 1 base and J by 5 bases, with 14 bases between. Germline-derived CDR1 and CDR2 are SGHTA and FQGNSA. This CDR3 spans 15 amino acids. Here the CDR3 DNA reads TGTGCCAGCAGCTTAGATATGAGGAGTTGGACTGAAGCTTTCTTT. Encoded protein: CASSLDMRSWTEAFF.

The rearrangement links TRBV12-3 or TRBV12-4 to TRBJ2-7; 9 bases line up with TRBD1. The CDR3 has 15 amino acids. Unmatched junction bases numbered 6, after V lost 0 bases and J lost 6 bases. CDR3 nucleotides: TGTGCCAGCAGTTTAGCGATGGGACAGGGAGGCGAGCAGTACTTC. Its protein is CASSLAMGQGGEQYF.

V is TRBV12-3 or TRBV12-4 and J is TRBJ1-1; D perhaps matches TRBD1 (6 bases). V lost 5 bases and J 6 bases, leaving 19 bases between the germline ends. The CDR3 has 15 amino acids. CDR3 in amino acids: CASSPPQGRKAEAFF. CDR3 bases: TGTGCCAGCAGTCCCCCTCAGGGGCGAAAGGCTGAAGCTTTCTTT.

The gene calls are TRBV13 and TRBJ2-5, with TRBD1 matching over 7 bases. CDR1 is PRHDT, CDR2 FYEKMQ, per germline (reference sequence). Trimming took 4 bases from V and 2 from J; bases not matched to a gene: 7. The CDR3 extends over 15 amino acids. Here the CDR3 reads CASSSPRDRQETQYF. DNA of the CDR3: TGTGCCAGCAGCTCGCCCCGGGACAGACAAGAGACCCAGTACTTC. Variable domain in full (rest from reference TRBV13 and TRBJ2-5): AAGVIQSPRHLIKEKRETATLKCYPIPRHDTVYWYQQGPGQDPQFLISFYEKMQSDKGSIPDRFSAQQFSDYHSELNMSSLELGDSALYFCASSSPRDRQETQYFGPGTRLLVL.

This clonotype was recorded at least ten times. The rearrangement uses TRBV6-5 and TRBJ2-3; no clear D gene. Germline CDR1 and CDR2: MNHEY and SVGAGI. This CDR3 contains 12 residues. V was pared by 4 bases and J by 5 bases, with 7 bases between. Written as DNA, the CDR3 is TGTGCCAGCAGTTCCCCCGGAGATACGCAGTATTTT. The encoded protein is CASSSPGDTQYF.

The chain has TRBV19 and TRBJ1-5, with D uncertain. The germline V and J ends were trimmed by 3 bases and 3 bases, with 9 bases remaining between them. The CDR3 is made up of 14 amino acids. Germline-derived CDR1 and CDR2 are LNHDA and SQIVND (reference sequence). DNA of the CDR3: TGTGCCAGTAGTATGTGGCAAAACAATCAGCCCCAGCATTTT. Its protein is CASSMWQNNQPQHF.

This clonotype occurred a few times. This rearrangement joins TRBV29-1 to TRBJ2-4; D is tentatively TRBD1 or TRBD2 (5 bases each). The germline gives CDR1 SQVTM, CDR2 ANQGSEA. Trimming took 3 bases from V and 7 from J, leaving 16 bases between them. This CDR3 spans 14 amino acids. CDR3 bases: TGCAGCGTTGAGACAGACGCCGAGCGGAACATTCAGTACTTC. Encoded protein: CSVETDAERNIQYF.

This clonotype was observed a few times. CDR3 nucleotides: TGTGCCACCAGTGACAAACGGGGGAGCTCCTACAATGAGCAGTTCTTC. Its translation: CATSDKRGSSYNEQFF. The chain combines TRBV24-1 with TRBJ2-1; D perhaps matches TRBD2 (6 bases). CDR1 and CDR2 (germline): KGHDR, SFDVKD. Trimming stripped 4 bases from V and 0 bases from J, with 12 bases between. This CDR3 is 16 amino acids long.

This clonotype has a count of ten or more. The chain is built from TRBV30 and TRBJ1-1, with 7 bases aligning to TRBD1. The germline CDR1 and CDR2 sequences are GTSNPN and SVGIG (reference sequence). The ends lost 0 bases at V and 5 bases at J; junction bases unmatched: 9. This CDR3 contains 15 residues. The CDR3 DNA follows: TGTGCCTGGAGTGTATGGGGGACAGCAGAGACTGAAGCTTTCTTT. Its protein is CAWSVWGTAETEAFF. Filled out from reference TRBV30 and TRBJ1-1, the complete variable domain reads SQTIHQWPATLVQPVGSPLSLECTVEGTSNPNLYWYRQAAGRGLQLLFYSVGIGQISSEVPQNLSASRPQDRQFILSSKKLLLSDSGFYLCAWSVWGTAETEAFFGQGTRLTVV.

The table lists this clonotype with many counts. V is TRBV7-8 and J is TRBJ2-1; D unclear. Per germline, CDR1 SGHVS and CDR2 FQNEAQ. Trimming left V 4 bases short and J 6 bases short, with 10 bases between. CDR3 length: 13 amino acids. The DNA of the CDR3 is TGTGCCAGCAGCTCAAGTGTCTCCAATGAGCAGTTCTTC. Translated: CASSSSVSNEQFF.